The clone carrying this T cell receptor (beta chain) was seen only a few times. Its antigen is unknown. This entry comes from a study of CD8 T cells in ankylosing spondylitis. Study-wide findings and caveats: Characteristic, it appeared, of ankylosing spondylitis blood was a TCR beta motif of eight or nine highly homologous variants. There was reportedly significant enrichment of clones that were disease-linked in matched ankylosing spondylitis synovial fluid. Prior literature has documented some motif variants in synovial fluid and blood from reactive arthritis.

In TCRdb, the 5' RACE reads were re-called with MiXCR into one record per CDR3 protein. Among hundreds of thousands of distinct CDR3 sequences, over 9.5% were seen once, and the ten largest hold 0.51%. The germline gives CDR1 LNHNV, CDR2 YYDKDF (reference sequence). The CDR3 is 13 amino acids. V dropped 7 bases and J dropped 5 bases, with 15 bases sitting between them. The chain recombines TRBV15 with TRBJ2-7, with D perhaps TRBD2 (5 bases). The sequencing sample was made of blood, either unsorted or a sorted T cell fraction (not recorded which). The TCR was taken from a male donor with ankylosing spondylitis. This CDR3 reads CATTKGSRDEQYF. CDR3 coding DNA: TGTGCCACCACGAAAGGGAGTCGGGACGAGCAGTACTTC.